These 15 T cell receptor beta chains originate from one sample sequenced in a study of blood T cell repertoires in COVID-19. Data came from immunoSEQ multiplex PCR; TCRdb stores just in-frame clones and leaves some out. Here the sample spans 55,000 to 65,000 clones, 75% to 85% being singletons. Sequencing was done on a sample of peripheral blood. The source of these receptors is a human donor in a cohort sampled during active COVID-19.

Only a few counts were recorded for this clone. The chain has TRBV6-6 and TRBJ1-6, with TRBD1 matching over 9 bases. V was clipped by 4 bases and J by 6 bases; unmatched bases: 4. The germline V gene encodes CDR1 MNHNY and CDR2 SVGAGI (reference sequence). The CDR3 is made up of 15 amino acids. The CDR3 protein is CASSSPGQGNSPLHF. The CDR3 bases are TGTGCCAGCAGTTCGCCGGGACAGGGTAATTCACCCCTCCACTTT.

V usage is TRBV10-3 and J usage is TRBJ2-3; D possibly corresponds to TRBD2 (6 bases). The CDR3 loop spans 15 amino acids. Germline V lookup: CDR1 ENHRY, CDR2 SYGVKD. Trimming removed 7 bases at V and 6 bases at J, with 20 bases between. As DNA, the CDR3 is TGTGCCATCAATAGGCGGGGAGGACCCACCGATACGCAGTATTTT. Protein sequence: CAINRRGGPTDTQYF.

In DNA, the CDR3 is TGTGCCAGCAGGACAAACAGAGGGACTGAAGCTTTCTTT. Protein: CASRTNRGTEAFF. V is TRBV27 and J is TRBJ1-1; no clear D. Germline-derived CDR1 and CDR2 are MNHEY and SMNVEV (reference sequence). V lost 6 bases, J lost 5 bases, and 13 bases lay in between. This CDR3 spans 13 amino acids.

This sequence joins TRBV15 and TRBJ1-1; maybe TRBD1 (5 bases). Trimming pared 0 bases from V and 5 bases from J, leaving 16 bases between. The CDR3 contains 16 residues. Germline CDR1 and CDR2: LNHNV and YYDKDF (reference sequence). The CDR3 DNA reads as TGTGCCACCAGCAGAGAGGGTAGGGGTTATGGAACTGAAGCTTTCTTT. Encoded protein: CATSREGRGYGTEAFF.

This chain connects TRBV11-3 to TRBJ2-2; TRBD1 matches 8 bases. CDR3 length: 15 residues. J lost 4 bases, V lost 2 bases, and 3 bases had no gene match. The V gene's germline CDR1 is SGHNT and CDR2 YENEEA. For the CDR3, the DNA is TGTGCCAGCAGCTTATCCAGGGGGCCCACCGGGGAGCTGTTTTTT. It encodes CASSLSRGPTGELFF.

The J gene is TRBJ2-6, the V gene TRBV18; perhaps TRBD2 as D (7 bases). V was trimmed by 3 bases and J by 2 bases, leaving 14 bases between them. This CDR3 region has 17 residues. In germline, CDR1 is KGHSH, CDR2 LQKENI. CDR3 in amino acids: CASSPPEGGAGANVLTF. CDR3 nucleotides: TGTGCCAGCTCACCCCCCGAGGGGGGGGCTGGGGCCAACGTCCTGACTTTC.

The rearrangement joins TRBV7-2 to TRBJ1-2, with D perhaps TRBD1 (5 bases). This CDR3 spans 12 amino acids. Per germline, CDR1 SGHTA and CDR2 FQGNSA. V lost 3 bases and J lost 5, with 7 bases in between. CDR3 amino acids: CASSFRQYGYTF. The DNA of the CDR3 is TGTGCCAGCAGCTTTCGACAGTATGGCTACACCTTC.

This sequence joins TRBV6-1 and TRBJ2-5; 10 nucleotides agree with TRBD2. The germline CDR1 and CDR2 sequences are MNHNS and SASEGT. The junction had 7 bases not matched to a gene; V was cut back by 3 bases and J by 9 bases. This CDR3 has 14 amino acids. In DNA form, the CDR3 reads TGTGCCAGCAGTGATTCTAGCGGGAGAGGGGCCCAGTACTTC. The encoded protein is CASSDSSGRGAQYF.

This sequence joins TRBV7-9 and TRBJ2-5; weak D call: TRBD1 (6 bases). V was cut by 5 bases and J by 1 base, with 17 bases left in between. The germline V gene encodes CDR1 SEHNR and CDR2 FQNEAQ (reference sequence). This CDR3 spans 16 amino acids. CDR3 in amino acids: CASSLLQGSGQETQYF. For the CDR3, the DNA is TGTGCCAGCAGCCTCCTACAGGGTTCGGGCCAAGAGACCCAGTACTTC.

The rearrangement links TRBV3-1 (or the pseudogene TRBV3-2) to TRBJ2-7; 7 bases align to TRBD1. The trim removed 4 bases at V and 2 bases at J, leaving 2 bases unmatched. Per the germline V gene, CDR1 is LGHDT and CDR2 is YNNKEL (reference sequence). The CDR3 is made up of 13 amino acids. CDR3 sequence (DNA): TGTGCCAGCAGCCTAGGGACAGCCTACGAGCAGTACTTC. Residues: CASSLGTAYEQYF.

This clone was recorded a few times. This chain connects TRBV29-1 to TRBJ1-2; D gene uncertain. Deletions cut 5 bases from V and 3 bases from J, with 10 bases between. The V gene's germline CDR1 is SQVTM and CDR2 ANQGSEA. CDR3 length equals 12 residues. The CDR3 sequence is CSVRVGDYGYTF. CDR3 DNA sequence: TGCAGCGTTAGAGTCGGAGACTATGGCTACACCTTC.

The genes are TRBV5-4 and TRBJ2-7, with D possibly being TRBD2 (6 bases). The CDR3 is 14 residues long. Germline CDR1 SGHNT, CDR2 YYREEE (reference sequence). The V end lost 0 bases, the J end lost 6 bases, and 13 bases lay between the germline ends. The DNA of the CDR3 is TGTGCCAGCAGCTTGGCGGGGGTGGGGCGCGAGCAGTACTTC. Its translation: CASSLAGVGREQYF.

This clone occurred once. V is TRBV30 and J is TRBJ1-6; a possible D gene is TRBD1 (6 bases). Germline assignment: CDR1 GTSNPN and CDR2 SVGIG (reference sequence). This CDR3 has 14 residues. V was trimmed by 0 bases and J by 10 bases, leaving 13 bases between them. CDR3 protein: CAWSVPTGQSPLHF. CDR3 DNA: TGTGCCTGGAGTGTCCCCACAGGGCAGTCACCCCTCCACTTT.

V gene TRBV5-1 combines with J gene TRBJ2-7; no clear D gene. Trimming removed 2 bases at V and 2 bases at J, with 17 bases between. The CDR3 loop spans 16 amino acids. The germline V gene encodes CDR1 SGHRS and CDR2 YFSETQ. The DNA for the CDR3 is TGCGCCAGCAGCTTCCGTTGGGCTTCAGATACCTACGAGCAGTACTTC. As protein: CASSFRWASDTYEQYF.

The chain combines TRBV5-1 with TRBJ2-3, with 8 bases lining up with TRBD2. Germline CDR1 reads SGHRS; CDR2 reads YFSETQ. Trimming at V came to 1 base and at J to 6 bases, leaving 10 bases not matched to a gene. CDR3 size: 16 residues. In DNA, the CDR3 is TGCGCCAGCAGCTTGACCGGGGCCCCGGGAGGGGATACGCAGTATTTT. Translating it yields CASSLTGAPGGDTQYF.